A single T cell receptor (beta chain) is shown here with its context. Its cognate antigen is unknown. The data were obtained in a study of neoadjuvant anti-PD-1 for oral cavity cancer. Background on the study: Before surgery, most patients got three to four biweekly 3 mg/kg nivolumab doses. Non-progressing patients received a fourth nivolumab dose near day 43, then surgery on days 50-56. Study outcomes and limitations: Higher pretreatment blood Treg/Th17 ratios correlated with higher pretreatment blood and lower post-treatment tumor TCRbeta clonality. Each response group had just a few patients in TCR analyses.

Only in-frame clones appear in the TCRdb table, and some are missing; sequencing was by immunoSEQ multiplex PCR. The sample has about 20,000 clones, under 75% seen once. The receptor was derived from a person aged 40 to 85 with oral cavity squamous cell carcinoma. The material was PBMCs, obtained before nivolumab (anti-PD-1) treatment.

The CDR3, as DNA: TGTGCCAGCAGTCTGGGCGGGACTAGCGGCTACAATGAGCAGTTCTTC. Residues: CASSLGGTSGYNEQFF. The V and J genes are TRBV28 and TRBJ2-1, with 11 bases lining up with TRBD2. This CDR3 contains 16 residues. In germline, CDR1 is MDHEN, CDR2 SYDVKM. The trim removed 5 bases at V and 3 bases at J, leaving 6 bases unmatched.